The following is a T cell receptor beta chain sequence with its context. Tumor libraries mostly used 4.5 to 5.5 ug genomic DNA, two replicates each. Here immunoSEQ multiplex PCR was the method, and the copy in TCRdb shows in-frame clones only, minus some. The sample consists of around 35,000 clones, 38% of them appearing once. As to time point: after neoadjuvant nivolumab, at surgical resection. This sample was taken from a study of neoadjuvant anti-PD-1 for oral cavity cancer. About the study: Patients without progression received a fourth nivolumab dose around day 43, then surgical resection on days 50-56.

The trim removed 2 bases at V and 3 bases at J, leaving 5 bases unmatched. Germline V CDR1 and CDR2: SGHRS, YFSETQ. The CDR3 extends over 15 amino acids. The clonotype was recovered from a person aged 40 to 85 with oral cavity squamous cell carcinoma. Material: tumor tissue, obtained after nivolumab (anti-PD-1) treatment. J is TRBJ1-5 and V is TRBV5-1, with TRBD1 matching over 7 bases. The CDR3 nucleotides read TGCGCCAGCAGCTTTACCGGACAGGCCAATCAGCCCCAGCATTTT. It is translated as CASSFTGQANQPQHF.